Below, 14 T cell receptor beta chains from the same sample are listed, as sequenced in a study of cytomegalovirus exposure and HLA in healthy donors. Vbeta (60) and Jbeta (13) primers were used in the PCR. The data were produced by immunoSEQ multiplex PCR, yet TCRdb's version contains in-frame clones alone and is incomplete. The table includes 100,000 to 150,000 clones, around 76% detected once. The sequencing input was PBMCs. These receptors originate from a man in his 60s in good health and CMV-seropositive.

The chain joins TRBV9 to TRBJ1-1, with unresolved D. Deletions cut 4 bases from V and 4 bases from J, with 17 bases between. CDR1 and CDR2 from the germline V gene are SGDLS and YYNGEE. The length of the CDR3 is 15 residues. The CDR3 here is CASSTEGAFGTEAFF. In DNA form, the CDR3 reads TGTGCCAGCAGCACGGAGGGAGCTTTCGGCACTGAAGCTTTCTTT. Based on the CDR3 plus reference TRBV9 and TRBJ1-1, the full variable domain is DSGVTQTPKHLITATGQRVTLRCSPRSGDLSVYWYQQSLDQGLQFLIQYYNGEERAKGNILERFSAQQFPDLHSELNLSSLELGDSALYFCASSTEGAFGTEAFFGQGTRLTVV.

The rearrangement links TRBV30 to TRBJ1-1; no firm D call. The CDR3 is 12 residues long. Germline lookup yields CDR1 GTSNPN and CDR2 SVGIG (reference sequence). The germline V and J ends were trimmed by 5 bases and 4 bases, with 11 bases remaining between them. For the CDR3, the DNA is TGTGCCTGGGGAGGGTCTGGCACTGAAGCTTTCTTT. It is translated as CAWGGSGTEAFF.

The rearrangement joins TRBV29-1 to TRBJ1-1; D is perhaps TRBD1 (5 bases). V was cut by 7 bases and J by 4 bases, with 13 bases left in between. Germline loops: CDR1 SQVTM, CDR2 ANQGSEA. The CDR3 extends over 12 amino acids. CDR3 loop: CSGTRDFTEAFF. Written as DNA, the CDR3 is TGCAGCGGAACGCGGGACTTCACTGAAGCTTTCTTT.

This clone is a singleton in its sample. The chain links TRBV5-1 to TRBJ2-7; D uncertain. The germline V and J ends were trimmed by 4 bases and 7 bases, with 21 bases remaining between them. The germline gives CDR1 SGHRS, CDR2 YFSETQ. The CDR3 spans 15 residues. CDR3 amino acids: CASSLNPPFDKEQYF. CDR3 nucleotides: TGCGCCAGCAGCCTGAATCCCCCTTTCGACAAAGAGCAGTACTTC.

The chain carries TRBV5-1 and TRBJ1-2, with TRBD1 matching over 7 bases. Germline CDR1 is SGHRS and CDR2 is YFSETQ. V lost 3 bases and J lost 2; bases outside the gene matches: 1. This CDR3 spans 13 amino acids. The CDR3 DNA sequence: TGCGCCAGCAGCTCGGGACAGAACTATGGCTACACCTTC. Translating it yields CASSSGQNYGYTF. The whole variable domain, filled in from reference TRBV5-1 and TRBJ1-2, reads KAGVTQTPRYLIKTRGQQVTLSCSPISGHRSVSWYQQTPGQGLQFLFEYFSETQRNKGNFPGRFSGRQFSNSRSEMNVSTLELGDSALYLCASSSGQNYGYTFGSGTRLTVV.

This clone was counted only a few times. CDR3 amino acids: CASSHDGWAGGYTF. CDR3 in DNA: TGTGCCAGCAGCCACGATGGGTGGGCTGGCGGCTACACCTTC. The chain combines TRBV7-9 with TRBJ1-2, with unresolved D. The CDR3 runs to 14 residues. Trimming cost V 5 bases and J 8 bases, with 18 bases left between them. Germline V CDR1 and CDR2: SEHNR, FQNEAQ (reference sequence).

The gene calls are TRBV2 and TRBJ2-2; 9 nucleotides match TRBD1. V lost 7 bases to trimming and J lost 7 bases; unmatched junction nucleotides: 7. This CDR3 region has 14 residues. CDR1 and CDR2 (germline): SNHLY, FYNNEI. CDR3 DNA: TGTGCCAGCATCTTACAGGGGGCCGGCGGGGAGCTGTTTTTT. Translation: CASILQGAGGELFF.

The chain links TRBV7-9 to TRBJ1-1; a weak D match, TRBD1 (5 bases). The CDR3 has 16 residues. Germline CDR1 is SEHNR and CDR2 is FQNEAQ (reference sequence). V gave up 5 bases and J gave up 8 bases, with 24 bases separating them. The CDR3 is CASSPRNGRGLLEAFF. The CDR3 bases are TGTGCCAGCAGCCCCCGAAACGGACGGGGACTTTTGGAAGCTTTCTTT.

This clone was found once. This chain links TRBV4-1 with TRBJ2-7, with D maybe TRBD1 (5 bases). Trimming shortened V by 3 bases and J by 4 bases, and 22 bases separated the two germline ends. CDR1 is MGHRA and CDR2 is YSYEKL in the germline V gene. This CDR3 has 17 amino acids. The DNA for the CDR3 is TGCGCCAGCAGCCAGAGGCAAAGACTCCTGACAGAATACGAGCAGTACTTC. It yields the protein CASSQRQRLLTEYEQYF.

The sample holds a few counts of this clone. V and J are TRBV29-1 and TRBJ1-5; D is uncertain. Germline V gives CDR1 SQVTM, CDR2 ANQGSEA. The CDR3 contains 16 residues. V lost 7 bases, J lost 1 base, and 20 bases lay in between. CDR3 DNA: TGCAGCGACCGACAAGCCTTGGCGGGAAGCAATCAGCCCCAGCATTTT. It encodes CSDRQALAGSNQPQHF.

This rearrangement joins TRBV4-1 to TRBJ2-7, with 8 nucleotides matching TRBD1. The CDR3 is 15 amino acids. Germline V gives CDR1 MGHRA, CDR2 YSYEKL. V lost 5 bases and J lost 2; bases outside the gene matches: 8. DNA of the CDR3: TGCGCCAGCAGCGCCCGGGACAGGTTCGCCTACGAGCAGTACTTC. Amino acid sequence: CASSARDRFAYEQYF.

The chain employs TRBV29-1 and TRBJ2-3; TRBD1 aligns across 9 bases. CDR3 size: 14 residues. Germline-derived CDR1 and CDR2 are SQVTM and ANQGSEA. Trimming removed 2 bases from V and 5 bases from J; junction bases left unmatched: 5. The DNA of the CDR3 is TGCAGCGTTGAACCGGGACAGGGTGGAGATACGCAGTATTTT. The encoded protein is CSVEPGQGGDTQYF.

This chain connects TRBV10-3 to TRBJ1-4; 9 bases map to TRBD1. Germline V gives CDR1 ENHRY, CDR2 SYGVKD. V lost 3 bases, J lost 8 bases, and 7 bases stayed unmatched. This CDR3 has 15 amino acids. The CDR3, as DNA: TGTGCCATCAGTGAAGACAGGGGGTTGAGAGAAAAACTGTTTTTT. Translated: CAISEDRGLREKLFF.

The CDR3 coding sequence is TGTGCCAGCAGTCCCTCCGGGACAGATTATGGCTACACCTTC. Translation: CASSPSGTDYGYTF. The chain combines TRBV2 with TRBJ1-2, with 7 bases that match TRBD1. The V gene end was trimmed by 5 bases and the J gene end by 5 bases; junction bases not matched to a gene: 8. CDR1 is SNHLY, CDR2 FYNNEI, per germline. This CDR3 region has 14 residues.